This TCR beta chain came from a study of T-cell memory formation after mild COVID-19. CDR3 length: 13 residues. V was pared by 5 bases and J by 4 bases, with 5 bases of the junction left unmatched. Germline lookup yields CDR1 DFQATT and CDR2 SNEGSKA (reference sequence). In TCRdb, the 5' RACE reads were re-called with MiXCR into one record per CDR3 protein. The repertoire holds roughly 500,000 distinct CDR3 sequences, with 20% as singletons. This receptor was identified in an adult woman who had mild COVID-19 (a few samples of this study predate the infection). Cell type and time point are not known. This chain uses TRBV20-1 with TRBJ2-5, with TRBD1 matching over 9 bases. The sequenced material came from PBMCs or a T cell subset sorted from them (not recorded which). The CDR3 protein is CSADRTGVETQYF. The CDR3 nucleotides read TGCAGTGCTGATCGGACAGGGGTAGAGACCCAGTACTTC.